This TCR beta chain was obtained from a study of PD-L1 blockade in urothelial cancer. As to time point: pretreatment peripheral blood. This clone was counted a few times. Method: immunoSEQ multiplex PCR; TCRdb's copy keeps in-frame clones and lacks some. Here the sample spans 100,000 to 150,000 clones, around 85% being singletons. Germline-derived CDR1 and CDR2 are SNHLY and FYNNEI. The CDR3 runs 15 residues. After removal of 2 bases from V and 5 bases from J, the junction contained 2 bases not matched to a gene. This clonotype was sampled from a man aged 50 or older with urothelial cancer. This chain connects TRBV2 to TRBJ2-1; the match to TRBD2 covers 11 bases. The specimen comprised PBMCs, sampled around atezolizumab (anti-PD-L1) treatment. CDR3 in DNA: TGTGCCAGCAGTGAACTAGCGGGAGGACACAATGAGCAGTTCTTC. This codes for CASSELAGGHNEQFF.